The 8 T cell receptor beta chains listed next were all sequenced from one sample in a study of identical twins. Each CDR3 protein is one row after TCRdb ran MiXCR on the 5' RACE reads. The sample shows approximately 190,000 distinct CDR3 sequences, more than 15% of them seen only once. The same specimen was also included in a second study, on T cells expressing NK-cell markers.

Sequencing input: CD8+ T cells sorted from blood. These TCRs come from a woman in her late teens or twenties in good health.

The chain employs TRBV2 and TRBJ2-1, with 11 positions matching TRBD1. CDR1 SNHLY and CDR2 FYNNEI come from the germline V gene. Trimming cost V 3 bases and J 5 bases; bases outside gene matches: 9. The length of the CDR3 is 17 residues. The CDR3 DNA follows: TGTGCCAGCAGTGACCCCAGGGACAGGGGGAGAGACAATGAGCAGTTCTTC. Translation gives CASSDPRDRGRDNEQFF.

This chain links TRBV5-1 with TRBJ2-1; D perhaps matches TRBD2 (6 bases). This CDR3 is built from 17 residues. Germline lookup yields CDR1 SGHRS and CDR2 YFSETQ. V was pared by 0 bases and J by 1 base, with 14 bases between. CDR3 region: CASSLVSGVGSYNEQFF. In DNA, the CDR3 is TGCGCCAGCAGCTTGGTTAGCGGAGTCGGATCCTACAATGAGCAGTTCTTC.

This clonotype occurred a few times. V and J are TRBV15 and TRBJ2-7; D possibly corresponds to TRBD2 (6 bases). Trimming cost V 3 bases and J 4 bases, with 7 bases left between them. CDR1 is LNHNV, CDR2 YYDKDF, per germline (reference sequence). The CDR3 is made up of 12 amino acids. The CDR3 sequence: CATSSGGYEQYF. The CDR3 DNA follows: TGTGCCACCAGCAGCGGGGGTTACGAGCAGTACTTC. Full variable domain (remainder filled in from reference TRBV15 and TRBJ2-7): DAMVIQNPRYQVTQFGKPVTLSCSQTLNHNVMYWYQQKSSQAPKLLFHYYDKDFNNEADTPDNFQSRRPNTSFCFLDIRSPGLGDTAMYLCATSSGGYEQYFGPGTRLTVT.

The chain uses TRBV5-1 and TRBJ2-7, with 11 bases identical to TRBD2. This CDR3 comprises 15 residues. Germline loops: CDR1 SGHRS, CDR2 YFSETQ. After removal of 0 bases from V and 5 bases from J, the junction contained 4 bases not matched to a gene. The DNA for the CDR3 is TGCGCCAGCAGCTTGGTGGGTAGCGGGAGGGACGAGCAGTACTTC. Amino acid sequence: CASSLVGSGRDEQYF.

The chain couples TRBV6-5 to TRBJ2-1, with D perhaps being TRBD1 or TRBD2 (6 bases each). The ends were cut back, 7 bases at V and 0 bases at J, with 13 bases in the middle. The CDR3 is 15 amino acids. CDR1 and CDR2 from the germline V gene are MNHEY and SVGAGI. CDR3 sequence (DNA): TGTGCCAGCACTTTAGGGGGGCCCTCCTACAATGAGCAGTTCTTC. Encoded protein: CASTLGGPSYNEQFF.

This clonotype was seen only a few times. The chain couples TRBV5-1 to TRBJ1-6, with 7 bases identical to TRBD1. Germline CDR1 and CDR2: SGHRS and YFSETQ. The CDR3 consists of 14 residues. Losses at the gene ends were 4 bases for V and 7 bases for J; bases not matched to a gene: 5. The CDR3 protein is CASSGGQANSPLHF. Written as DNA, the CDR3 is TGCGCCAGCAGCGGAGGACAGGCGAATTCACCCCTCCACTTT.

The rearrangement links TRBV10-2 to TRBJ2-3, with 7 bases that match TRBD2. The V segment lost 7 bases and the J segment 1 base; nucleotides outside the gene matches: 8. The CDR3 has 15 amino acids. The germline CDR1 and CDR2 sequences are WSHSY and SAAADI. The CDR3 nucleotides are TGCGCCAGCATCTGGTCCAGCGGGGGCACAGATACGCAGTATTTT. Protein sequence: CASIWSSGGTDTQYF.

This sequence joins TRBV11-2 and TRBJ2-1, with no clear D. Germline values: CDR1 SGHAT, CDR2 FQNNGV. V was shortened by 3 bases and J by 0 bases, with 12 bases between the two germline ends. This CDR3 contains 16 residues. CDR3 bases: TGTGCCAGCAGCTTCTTTCCCACCAGCTCCTACAATGAGCAGTTCTTC. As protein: CASSFFPTSSYNEQFF. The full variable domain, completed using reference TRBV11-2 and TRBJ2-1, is EAGVAQSPRYKIIEKRQSVAFWCNPISGHATLYWYQQILGQGPKLLIQFQNNGVVDDSQLPKDRFSAERLKGVDSTLKIQPAKLEDSAVYLCASSFFPTSSYNEQFFGPGTRLTVL.